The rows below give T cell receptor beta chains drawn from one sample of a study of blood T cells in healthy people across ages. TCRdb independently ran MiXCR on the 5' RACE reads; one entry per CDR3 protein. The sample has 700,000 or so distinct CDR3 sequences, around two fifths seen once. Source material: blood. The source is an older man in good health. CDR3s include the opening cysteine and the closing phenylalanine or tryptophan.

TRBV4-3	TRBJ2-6	CASSQEGVGANVLTF
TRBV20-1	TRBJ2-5	CSASIWGLAGGYQETQYF
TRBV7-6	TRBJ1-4	CASSLNEGEKLFF
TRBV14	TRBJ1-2	CASSQGGVYGYTF
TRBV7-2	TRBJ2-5	CASSQTSGMEAQYF
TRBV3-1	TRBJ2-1	CASSQDKEQFF
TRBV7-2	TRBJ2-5	CASSPYGRKETQYF
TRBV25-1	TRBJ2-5	CASSGPRGGEETQYF
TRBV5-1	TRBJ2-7	CASSGALGGEQYF
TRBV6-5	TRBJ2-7	CASSYSTGTYTSEPNYEQYF
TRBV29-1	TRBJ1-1	CSVARGNTEALF
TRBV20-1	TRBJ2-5	CSVLRGSGSMETQYF
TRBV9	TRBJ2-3	CASTVSTQSTDTQYF
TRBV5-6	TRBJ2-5	CASSLGNRVQQETQYF
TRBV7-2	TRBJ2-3	CASSPRTSGSRHMEGDTQYF
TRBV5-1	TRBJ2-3	CASSLDGTAADTQYF
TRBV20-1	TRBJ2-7	CSASPGTGGDEQYF
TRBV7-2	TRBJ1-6	CASSLFGTSKSSPLHF
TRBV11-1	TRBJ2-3	CASSLAGLTYSTDTQYF
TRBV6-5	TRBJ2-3	CASSRIPVTDTQYF
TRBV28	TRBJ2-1	CASSSAGQEANNEQIF
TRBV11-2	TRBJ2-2	CASSLERLAGVIGELFF
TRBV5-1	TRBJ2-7	CASSLGGQFSSHEQYF
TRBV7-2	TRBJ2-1	CASSPPPGAQFF
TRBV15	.	CATSRYTAEQYF
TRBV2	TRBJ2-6	CASRDSNSGANVLTF
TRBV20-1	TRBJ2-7	CSARDREGNEQYF